The 19 T cell receptor beta chains reported below all come from one sample, sequenced in a study of CD8 T cells in ankylosing spondylitis. In TCRdb, the 5' RACE reads were re-called with MiXCR into one record per CDR3 protein. The sample shows some 270,000 distinct CDR3 sequences, under 35% of them seen only once. The sequenced material came from blood, either unsorted or a sorted T cell fraction (not recorded which). These receptors were obtained from a male donor with ankylosing spondylitis or in good health (not recorded which).

This chain links TRBV12-3 or TRBV12-4 with TRBJ2-7; D may be TRBD1 or TRBD2 (5 bases each). The germline V and J ends were trimmed by 5 bases and 5 bases, with 13 bases remaining between them. CDR3 length equals 13 residues. CDR3 sequence: CASSPSGLHEQYF. The CDR3 nucleotides read TGTGCCAGCAGTCCATCGGGGCTACACGAGCAGTACTTC.

The rearrangement joins TRBV29-1 to TRBJ2-1, with TRBD1 identical over 7 bases. The junction had 8 bases not matched to a gene; V was cut back by 7 bases and J by 8 bases. CDR3 length equals 12 residues. Germline-derived CDR1 and CDR2 are SQVTM and ANQGSEA. DNA for the CDR3: TGCAGCGGCCACAGGGGAAGCGATGAGCAGTTCTTC. Its translation is CSGHRGSDEQFF.

J is TRBJ1-2 and V is TRBV29-1; 9 bases fit TRBD1. This CDR3 is 13 amino acids long. The germline CDR1 and CDR2 sequences are SQVTM and ANQGSEA. V lost 7 bases and J lost 3; bases outside the gene matches: 6. CDR3: CSAPDRGDYGYTF. CDR3 coding DNA: TGCAGCGCTCCGGACAGGGGCGACTATGGCTACACCTTC.

Note on this clonotype: It may be a read error: a sequence one base away is much more abundant. The chain carries TRBV10-3 and TRBJ2-7; 10 positions match TRBD1. The CDR3 covers 12 residues. The V gene's germline CDR1 is ENHRY and CDR2 SYGVKD. Trimming removed 10 bases from V and 5 bases from J; junction bases left unmatched: 5. CDR3 sequence reads: CATGQGGNEQYF. CDR3 nucleotides: TGTGCCACCGGACAGGGGGGCAACGAGCAGTACTTC.

This clonotype was counted a few times. The CDR3 region has the DNA TGTGCCAGCAGTTACGGACAGGGAGGCTACAATGAGCAGTTCTTC. It yields the protein CASSYGQGGYNEQFF. The V and J genes are TRBV6-5 and TRBJ2-1; 8 nucleotides align to TRBD1. Germline V gene sequence: CDR1 MNHEY, CDR2 SVGAGI. This CDR3 region has 15 residues. V dropped 2 bases and J dropped 3; count of bases not matched to a gene: 3.

This chain connects TRBV10-3 to TRBJ2-1; D assignment may be TRBD1 or TRBD2 (5 bases each). CDR1 ENHRY and CDR2 SYGVKD come from the germline V gene. V dropped 6 bases and J dropped 7 bases, with 13 bases sitting between them. This CDR3 comprises 13 residues. The CDR3 nucleotides read TGTGCCATCAGGCCGACAGAGGGGAATGAGCAGTTCTTC. It codes for CAIRPTEGNEQFF.

The CDR3 sequence: CASLLAEGAYEQYF. The CDR3 DNA reads as TGTGCCAGCCTATTAGCGGAGGGGGCCTACGAGCAGTACTTC. The gene calls are TRBV5-8 and TRBJ2-7; the D call may be TRBD1 or TRBD2 (6 bases each). The CDR3 sequence is 14 residues long. V dropped 7 bases and J dropped 2 bases, with 16 bases sitting between them. Germline CDR1 SGHTS, CDR2 YDEGEE.

The chain employs TRBV29-1 and TRBJ1-3; D gene ambiguous. Trimming pared 5 bases from V and 0 bases from J, leaving 8 bases between. This CDR3 is built from 13 residues. Per the germline V gene, CDR1 is SQVTM and CDR2 is ANQGSEA. CDR3 DNA sequence: TGCAGCGTTCAAAGAATCTCTGGAAACACCATATATTTT. Its translation is CSVQRISGNTIYF. Supplemented by reference TRBV29-1 and TRBJ1-3, the full variable domain reads SAVISQKPSRDICQRGTSLTIQCQVDSQVTMMFWYRQQPGQSLTLIATANQGSEATYESGFVIDKFPISRPNLTFSTLTVSNMSPEDSSIYLCSVQRISGNTIYFGEGSWLTVV.

V and J are TRBV29-1 and TRBJ2-7, with a weak D call TRBD2 (6 bases). Trimming removed 3 bases from V and 12 bases from J, with 15 bases in between. CDR1 is SQVTM, CDR2 ANQGSEA, per germline. There are 11 residues in the CDR3. The CDR3 bases are TGCAGCGTTGATCTAGCGTGGATAGTGTACTTC. This codes for CSVDLAWIVYF.

The chain uses TRBV4-1 and TRBJ2-7, with D possibly being TRBD1 (5 bases). The ends were cut back, 4 bases at V and 3 bases at J, with 13 bases in the middle. This CDR3 spans 14 amino acids. Germline V gene lookup returns CDR1 MGHRA and CDR2 YSYEKL. The CDR3 DNA reads as TGCGCCAGCAGCCCGCGCCAGGGTATCTACGAGCAGTACTTC. Protein sequence: CASSPRQGIYEQYF.

The chain recombines TRBV12-3 or TRBV12-4 with TRBJ1-4; TRBD1 might be the D (5 bases). The CDR3 covers 15 residues. V was cut by 3 bases and J by 3 bases, with 11 bases left in between. CDR3 nucleotides: TGTGCCAGCAGTTTTCTGGGGCCGGCTAATGAAAAACTGTTTTTT. This codes for CASSFLGPANEKLFF.

This clonotype was detected only a few times. V is TRBV5-5 and J is TRBJ2-3; no definite D call. V was trimmed by 4 bases and J by 2 bases, leaving 8 bases between them. The length of the CDR3 is 13 residues. Germline assignment: CDR1 SGHKS and CDR2 YYEKEE (reference sequence). CDR3 residues: CASSRRITDTQYF. The CDR3 DNA reads as TGTGCCAGCAGCCGCCGAATCACAGATACGCAGTATTTT.

This clonotype was counted only a few times. The rearrangement joins TRBV29-1 to TRBJ1-2; D is uncertain. This CDR3 has 11 residues. V gave up 4 bases and J gave up 8 bases, with 11 bases separating them. Per the germline V gene, CDR1 is SQVTM and CDR2 is ANQGSEA. For the CDR3, the DNA is TGCAGCGTTGTCCCCACAGCCGGCTACACCTTC. It codes for CSVVPTAGYTF.

This chain uses TRBV12-3 or TRBV12-4 with TRBJ2-7; no definite D call. This CDR3 comprises 11 residues. Trimming took 3 bases from V and 5 from J, leaving 5 bases between them. CDR3 DNA sequence: TGTGCCAGCAGTTTTGGAGACGAGCAGTACTTC. It encodes CASSFGDEQYF.

This clonotype was seen many times. The V gene is TRBV20-1, the J gene TRBJ1-1; no clear D. The germline V and J ends were trimmed by 6 bases and 1 base, with 12 bases remaining between them. The CDR3 is 13 amino acids. CDR1 and CDR2 from the germline V gene are DFQATT and SNEGSKA (reference sequence). The CDR3 DNA follows: TGCAGTGCCCGATGGACGGGGAACACTGAAGCTTTCTTT. Its translation is CSARWTGNTEAFF.

The chain uses TRBV13 and TRBJ2-2, with 8 bases matching TRBD2. CDR1 is PRHDT and CDR2 is FYEKMQ in the germline V gene (reference sequence). V was clipped by 5 bases and J by 3 bases; unmatched bases: 2. CDR3 size: 14 residues. CDR3 in DNA: TGTGCCAGCAGCACCGGGGGGGACACCGGGGAGCTGTTTTTT. The encoded protein is CASSTGGDTGELFF.

The chain employs TRBV7-9 and TRBJ1-3; D unclear. Germline CDR1 reads SEHNR; CDR2 reads FQNEAQ (reference sequence). The CDR3 covers 13 residues. The V end lost 1 base, the J end lost 4 bases, and 5 bases lay between the germline ends. This CDR3 reads CASSLDTGNTIYF. In DNA form, the CDR3 reads TGTGCCAGCAGCTTAGACACCGGAAACACCATATATTTT.

This chain connects TRBV4-1 to TRBJ1-2, with a tentative D call TRBD1 (6 bases). The length of the CDR3 is 15 residues. Between the trimmed V and J ends, which lost 0 bases and 3 bases, there was a span of 11 bases. CDR1 and CDR2 from the germline V gene are MGHRA and YSYEKL. The chain's CDR3 is CASSQEGGGDYGYTF. The CDR3 bases are TGCGCCAGCAGCCAAGAAGGCGGGGGCGACTATGGCTACACCTTC.

This clonotype was recorded many times. J is TRBJ2-1 and V is TRBV10-3, with 7 bases lining up with TRBD2. The CDR3 totals 15 residues. Germline V gives CDR1 ENHRY, CDR2 SYGVKD. J was trimmed by 2 bases and V by 2 bases; bases with no gene match: 3. The CDR3, as DNA: TGTGCCATCAGTGAGCACCGGGAGGCCTACAATGAGCAGTTCTTC. The encoded protein is CAISEHREAYNEQFF.